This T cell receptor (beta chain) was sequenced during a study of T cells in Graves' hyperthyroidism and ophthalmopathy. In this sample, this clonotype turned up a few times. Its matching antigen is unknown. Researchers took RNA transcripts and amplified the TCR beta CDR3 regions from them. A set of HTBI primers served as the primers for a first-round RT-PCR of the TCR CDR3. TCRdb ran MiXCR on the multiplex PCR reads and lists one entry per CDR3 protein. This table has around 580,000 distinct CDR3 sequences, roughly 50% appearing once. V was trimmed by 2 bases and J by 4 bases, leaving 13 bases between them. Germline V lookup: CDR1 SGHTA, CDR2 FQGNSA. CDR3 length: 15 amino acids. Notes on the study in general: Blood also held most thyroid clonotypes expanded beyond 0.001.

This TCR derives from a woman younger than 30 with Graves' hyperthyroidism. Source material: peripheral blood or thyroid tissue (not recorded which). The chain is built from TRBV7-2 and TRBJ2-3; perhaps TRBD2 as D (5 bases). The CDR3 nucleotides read TGTGCCAGCAGCTTACGGGCTAGCATGGCAGATACGCAGTATTTT. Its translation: CASSLRASMADTQYF.